The T cell receptor beta chain under discussion was sequenced for a study of cytomegalovirus exposure and HLA in healthy donors. As for the study in general: Samples from HLA-typed donors yielded 65 million to 85 million unique TCRs in an early data release. 81% of 398 genotyped donors fell in the Caucasian-associated ancestry cluster.

General study results and limits: Despite most TCR sequences being rare, some public TCRs occurred in many donors.

The V gene's germline CDR1 is SGHVS and CDR2 FNYEAQ. Trimming took 5 bases from V and 0 from J, leaving 16 bases between them. The CDR3 sequence is 17 residues long. Both 60 Vbeta primers and 13 Jbeta primers went into the PCR. The protocol was immunoSEQ multiplex PCR, while the TCRdb copy is restricted to in-frame clones and leaves out a portion. Here the sample spans about 200,000 clones, around 73% being singletons. Those who donated were healthy bone marrow donors. About this clone: Its antigen is as yet unknown.

The TCR comes from a male donor in good health and CMV-seronegative. The sequenced material came from PBMCs. The chain employs TRBV7-6 and TRBJ1-4; tentatively, D is TRBD1 (6 bases). The CDR3 loop is CASSPGQFTSTNEKLFF. The CDR3 bases are TGTGCCAGCAGCCCTGGACAGTTCACTTCAACTAATGAAAAACTGTTTTTT.